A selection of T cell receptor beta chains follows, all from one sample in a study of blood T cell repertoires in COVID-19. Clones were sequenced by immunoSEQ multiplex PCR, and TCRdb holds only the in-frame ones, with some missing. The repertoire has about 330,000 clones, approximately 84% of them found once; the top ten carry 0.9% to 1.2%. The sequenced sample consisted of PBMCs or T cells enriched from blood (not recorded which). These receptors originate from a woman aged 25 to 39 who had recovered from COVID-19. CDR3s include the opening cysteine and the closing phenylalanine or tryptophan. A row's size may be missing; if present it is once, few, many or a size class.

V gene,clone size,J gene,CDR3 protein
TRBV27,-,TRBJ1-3,CASSARGPPGNTIYF
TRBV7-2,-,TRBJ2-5,CASSLDRVQETQYF
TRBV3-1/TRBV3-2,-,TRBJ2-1,CASRNHGQRGYNEQFF
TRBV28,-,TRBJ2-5,CASSLNSGGTQETQYF
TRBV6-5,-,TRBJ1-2,CASSYSKSPQPYGYTF
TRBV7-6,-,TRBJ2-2,CASSYPGGGGTSNTGELFF
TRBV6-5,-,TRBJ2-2,CALSRPPANTGELFF
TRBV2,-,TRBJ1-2,CASSEERVSDGYTF
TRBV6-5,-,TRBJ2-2,CASRRQGARTGELFF
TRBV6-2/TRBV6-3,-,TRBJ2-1,CASSYPGLVNEQFF
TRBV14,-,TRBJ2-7,CASSQTTGVSYEQYF
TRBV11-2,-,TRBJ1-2,CASSLDPGQLYGYTF
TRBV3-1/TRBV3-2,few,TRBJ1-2,CASSQGWGELNGYTF
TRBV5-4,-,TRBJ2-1,CASSYGTVSYNEQFF
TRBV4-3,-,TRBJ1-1,CASSQVTGRGTEAFF
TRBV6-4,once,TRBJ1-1,CASSAVTGRFDTEAFF
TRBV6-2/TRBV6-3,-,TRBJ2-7,CASSYSFLRAEQYF
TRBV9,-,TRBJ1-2,CASRVQGEAGYTF
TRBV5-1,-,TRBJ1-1,CASSPRTGGTEAFF
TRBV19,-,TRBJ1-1,CASSIARTVRNTEAFF
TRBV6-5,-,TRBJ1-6,CASTENRGNSPLHF
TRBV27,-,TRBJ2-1,CASSLSVNRVEDNEQFF
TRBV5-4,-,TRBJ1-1,CASSGGGQGVTEAFF
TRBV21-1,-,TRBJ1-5,CASSPRSDRTGNQPQHF
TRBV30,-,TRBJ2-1,CAWSVRGRNEQFF
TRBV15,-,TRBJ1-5,CATSRTNINLDKLGNQPQHF
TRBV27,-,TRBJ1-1,CASSTRPTGRPTEAFF
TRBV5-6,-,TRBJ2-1,CASSIGTGGFSSYNEQFF
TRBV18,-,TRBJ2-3,CASSQSPGQVSTDTQYF
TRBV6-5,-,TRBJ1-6,CASSYRQDNSPLHF
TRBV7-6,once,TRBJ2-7,CASSLMGLGLGEQYF